This T cell receptor (beta chain) comes out of a study of shared clonotypes between healthy human individuals. Details on this clone: No antigen is known for it. The same CDR3 can be traced to other DNA sequences in this sample.

Assay execution proceeded at the deep level. Using around 200 ng DNA, approximately 27,000 T cell genomes, the sorted-subset replicate PCRs were run. Sequencing was performed with immunoSEQ multiplex PCR; in TCRdb, only in-frame clones are kept and a portion is missing. This sample has more than 2 million clones, with about 95% found just once. The junction had 6 bases not matched to a gene; V was cut back by 5 bases and J by 2 bases. The CDR3 spans 16 residues. Germline V CDR1 and CDR2: SEHNR, FQNEAQ (reference sequence). Study outcomes and limitations: Compared with clonotypes that all four donors shared, non-shared clonotypes had lower generation probabilities. Only blood samples were collected, and tissue repertoires likely differ.

Terminally differentiated effector memory CD45RA+ cells were excluded from the naive CD8 cells, which were CD45RO-negative and positively selected for CCR7. Sample: naive CD8+ T cells sorted from blood. The receptor's source is a man aged 18-30 years in good health. The chain recombines TRBV7-9 with TRBJ2-1; 10 bases align to TRBD2. In DNA form, the CDR3 reads TGTGCCAGCAGCCCATGGACTAGCGGAGCCTACAATGAGCAGTTCTTC. Translated, it gives CASSPWTSGAYNEQFF.